This T cell receptor beta chain was recorded in a study of cytomegalovirus exposure and HLA in healthy donors. Study-wide results and caveats: Associated with cytomegalovirus, according to the listing, were around 160 TCR beta chains. Usually a TCR sequence was rare, but some public TCRs were found in many donors. A few chains tied to CMV proved CMV antigen-specific in vitro.

A word on this clone: The antigen remains unidentified.

Germline loops: CDR1 LNHDA, CDR2 SQIVND (reference sequence). Trimming shortened V by 10 bases and J by 1 base, and 10 bases separated the two germline ends. This CDR3 is 12 amino acids long. Separate from the roughly 720-subject first cohort, the roughly 120-subject validation cohort was the one that the donors belonged to. Repertoires were generated with immunoSEQ multiplex PCR, while TCRdb's copy carries only in-frame clones and drops some. The sample has approximately 150,000 clones, 70% to 90% seen once. V gene TRBV19 combines with J gene TRBJ1-1, with a tentative D call TRBD1 (5 bases). Sequencing was performed on PBMCs. The sequence was obtained from a woman between 18 and 29 years old in good health and CMV-seropositive. The CDR3 sequence: CATLTENTEAFF. The CDR3 DNA reads TGTGCCACCTTGACAGAGAACACTGAAGCTTTCTTT.